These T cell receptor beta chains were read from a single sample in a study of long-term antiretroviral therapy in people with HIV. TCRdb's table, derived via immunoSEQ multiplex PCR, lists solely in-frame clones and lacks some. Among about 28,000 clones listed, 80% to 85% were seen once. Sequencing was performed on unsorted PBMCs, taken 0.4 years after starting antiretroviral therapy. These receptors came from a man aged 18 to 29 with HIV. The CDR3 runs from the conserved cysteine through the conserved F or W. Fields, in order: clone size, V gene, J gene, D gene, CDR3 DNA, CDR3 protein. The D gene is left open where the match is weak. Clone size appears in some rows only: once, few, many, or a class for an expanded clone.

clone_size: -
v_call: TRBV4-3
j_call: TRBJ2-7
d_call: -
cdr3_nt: TGCGCCAGCAGCCAAGGTATCCAATTACTACACACGGAGCAGTACTTC
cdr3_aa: CASSQGIQLLHTEQYF

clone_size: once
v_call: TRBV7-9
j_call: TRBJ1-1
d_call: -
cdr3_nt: TGTGCCAGCAGCTCTAGGGGACGGGTGAACACTGAAGCTTTCTTT
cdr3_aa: CASSSRGRVNTEAFF

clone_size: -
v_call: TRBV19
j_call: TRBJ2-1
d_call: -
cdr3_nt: TGTGCCAGTAGTATCTTGGGTGAGCAGTTCTTC
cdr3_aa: CASSILGEQFF

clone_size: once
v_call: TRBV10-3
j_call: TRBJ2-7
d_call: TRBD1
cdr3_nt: TGTGCCATCACCAAGACAGGGGCGTCCTACGAGCAGTACTTC
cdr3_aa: CAITKTGASYEQYF

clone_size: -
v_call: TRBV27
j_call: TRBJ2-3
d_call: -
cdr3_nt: TGTGCCAGCACCCTCGGCGGAGGACTCGCAGATACGCAGTATTTT
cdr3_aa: CASTLGGGLADTQYF

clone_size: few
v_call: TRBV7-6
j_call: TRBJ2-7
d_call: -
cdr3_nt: TGTGCCAGCAGCTTAGAGTTGCGAGGTTACGAGCAGTACTTC
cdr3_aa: CASSLELRGYEQYF

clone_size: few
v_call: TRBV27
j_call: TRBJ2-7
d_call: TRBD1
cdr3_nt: TGTGCCAGCAGTTCCGGGACAGGGGGCCGCGAGCAGTACTTC
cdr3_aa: CASSSGTGGREQYF

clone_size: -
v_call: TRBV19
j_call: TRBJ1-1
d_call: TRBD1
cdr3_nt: TGTGCCAGTAGTATGATACAGGGGCCCGAAGGAGCTTTCTTT
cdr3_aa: CASSMIQGPEGAFF

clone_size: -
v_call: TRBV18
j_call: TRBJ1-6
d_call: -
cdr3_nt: TGTGCCAGCTCAGGTCCTGATTCACCCCTCCACTTT
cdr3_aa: CASSGPDSPLHF

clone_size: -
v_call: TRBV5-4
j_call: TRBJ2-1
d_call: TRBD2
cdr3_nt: TGTGCCACCCGCGGGAGGAGCTCCTACAATGAGCAGTTCTTC
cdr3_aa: CATRGRSSYNEQFF

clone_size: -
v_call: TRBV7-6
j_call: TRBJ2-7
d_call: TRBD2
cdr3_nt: TGTGCCAGCAGCTCTCGCCGAGGAGCGGGAGACTACGAGCAGTACTTC
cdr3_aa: CASSSRRGAGDYEQYF

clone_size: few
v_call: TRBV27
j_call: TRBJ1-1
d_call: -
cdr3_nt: TGTGCCAGCAGTTTATTTGGGAGTACTGAAGCTTTCTTT
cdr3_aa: CASSLFGSTEAFF

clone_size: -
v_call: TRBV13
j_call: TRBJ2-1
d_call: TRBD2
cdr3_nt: TGTGCCACCAGGCGGCGGGAGGACTCCTACAATGAGCAGTTCTTC
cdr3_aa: CATRRREDSYNEQFF

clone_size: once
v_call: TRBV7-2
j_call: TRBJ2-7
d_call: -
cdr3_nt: TGTGCCAGCAGCGCTACCGCCTACGAGCAGTACTTC
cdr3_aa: CASSATAYEQYF

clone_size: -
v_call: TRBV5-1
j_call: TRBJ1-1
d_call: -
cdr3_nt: TGCGCCAGCAGCTTGAATCCGGACCCCTTGAACACTGAAGCTTTCTTT
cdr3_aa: CASSLNPDPLNTEAFF

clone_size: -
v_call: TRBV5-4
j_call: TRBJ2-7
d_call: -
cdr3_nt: TGTGCCAGCAGCTTGGATCCTAGTATGCACGAGCAGTACTTC
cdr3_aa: CASSLDPSMHEQYF

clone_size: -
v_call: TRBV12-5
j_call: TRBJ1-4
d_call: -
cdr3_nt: TGTGCTAGTGGTTTGGTCGGGGAGACTAATGAAAAACTGTTTTTT
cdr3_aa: CASGLVGETNEKLFF

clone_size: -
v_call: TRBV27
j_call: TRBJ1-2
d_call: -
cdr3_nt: TGTGCCAGCAGCCCGCAGGCTAGGGTCTATGGCTACACCTTC
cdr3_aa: CASSPQARVYGYTF

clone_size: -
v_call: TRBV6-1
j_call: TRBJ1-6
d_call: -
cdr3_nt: TGTGCCAGCATGGTTTCAAGCTCCTATAATTCACCCCTCCACTTT
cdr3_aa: CASMVSSSYNSPLHF

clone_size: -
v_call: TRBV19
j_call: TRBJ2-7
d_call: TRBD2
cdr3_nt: TGTGCCAGTAGTATAGCCCAAAGACTAGCGGGGTCCTACGAGCAGTACTTC
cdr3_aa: CASSIAQRLAGSYEQYF

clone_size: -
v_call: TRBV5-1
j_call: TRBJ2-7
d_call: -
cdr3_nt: TGCGCCAGCAAACCCCCGGGGAGTCCTAGCTCCTACGAGCAGTACTTC
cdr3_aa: CASKPPGSPSSYEQYF

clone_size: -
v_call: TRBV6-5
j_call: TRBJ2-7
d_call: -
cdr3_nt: TGTGCCAGCAGTTACTTTGGACAGTCCTACGAGCAGTACTTC
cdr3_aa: CASSYFGQSYEQYF

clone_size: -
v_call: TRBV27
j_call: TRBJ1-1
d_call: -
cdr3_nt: TGTGCCAGCAGTCCTCGAGTCGGACAGAAGTTCGAAGCTTTCTTT
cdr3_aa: CASSPRVGQKFEAFF

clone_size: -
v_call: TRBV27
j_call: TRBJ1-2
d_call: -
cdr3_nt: TGTGCCAGCAGCCTCAACGGGGGGGAGAACTATGGCTACACCTTC
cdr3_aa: CASSLNGGENYGYTF

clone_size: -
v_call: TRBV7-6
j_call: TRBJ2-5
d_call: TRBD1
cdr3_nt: TGTGCCAGCAGCTTAGGAGGGGGCCGTGAGACCCAGTACTTC
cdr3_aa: CASSLGGGRETQYF

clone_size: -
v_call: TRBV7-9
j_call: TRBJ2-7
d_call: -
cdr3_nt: TGTGCCAGCAGCCAATGGGGAGGTGGGCAACCGAGCTCCTACGAGCAGTACTTC
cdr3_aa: CASSQWGGGQPSSYEQYF

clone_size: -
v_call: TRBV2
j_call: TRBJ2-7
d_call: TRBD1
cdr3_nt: TGTGCCAGCAGCGACAGGGGGTCCTACGAGCAGTACTTC
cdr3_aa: CASSDRGSYEQYF

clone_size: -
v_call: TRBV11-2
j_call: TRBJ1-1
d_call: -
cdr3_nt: TGTGCCAGCAGCTTAGGCGCGCCCAGGGAGGTGGACACTGAAGCTTTCTTT
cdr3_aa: CASSLGAPREVDTEAFF

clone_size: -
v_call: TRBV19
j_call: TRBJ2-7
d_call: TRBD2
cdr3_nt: TGTGCCAGTAGTATCACTAGCGGGGCTCCCTACGAGCAGTACTTC
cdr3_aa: CASSITSGAPYEQYF

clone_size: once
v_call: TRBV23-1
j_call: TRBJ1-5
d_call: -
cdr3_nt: TGCGCCAGCCAAGACGGGGCCGACCTATATAGCAATCAGCCCCAGCATTTT
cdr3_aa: CASQDGADLYSNQPQHF

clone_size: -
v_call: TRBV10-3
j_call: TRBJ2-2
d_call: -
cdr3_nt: TGTGCCATCAGCCAGCTCGGCGCCGGGGAGCTGTTTTTT
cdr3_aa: CAISQLGAGELFF

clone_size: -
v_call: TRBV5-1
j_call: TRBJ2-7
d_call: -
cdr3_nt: TGCGCCAGCAGCTGGGACTACGAGCAGTACTTC
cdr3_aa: CASSWDYEQYF

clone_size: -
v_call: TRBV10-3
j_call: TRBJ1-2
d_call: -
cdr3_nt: TGTGCCATCAGTGGAGGGCCAGACTATGGCTACACCTTC
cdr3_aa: CAISGGPDYGYTF

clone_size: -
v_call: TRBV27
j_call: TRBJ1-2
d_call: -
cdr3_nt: TGTGCCAGCAGTTTATCCCCGGACAGCTTCACTAACTATGGCTACACCTTC
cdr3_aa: CASSLSPDSFTNYGYTF

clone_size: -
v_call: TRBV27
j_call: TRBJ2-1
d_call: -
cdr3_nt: TGTGCCAGCAGTCCCCGGGACCCGACCTACAATGAGCAGTTCTTC
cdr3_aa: CASSPRDPTYNEQFF

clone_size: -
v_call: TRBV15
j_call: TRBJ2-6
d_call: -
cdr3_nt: TGTGCCACCAGCGGTCAGGGGTTTGGGGCCAACGTCCTGACTTTC
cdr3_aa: CATSGQGFGANVLTF

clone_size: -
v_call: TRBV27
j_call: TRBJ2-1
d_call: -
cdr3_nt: TGTGCCAGCAGCCGAAGCGCAGGGAACTACAATGAGCAGTTCTTC
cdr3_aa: CASSRSAGNYNEQFF

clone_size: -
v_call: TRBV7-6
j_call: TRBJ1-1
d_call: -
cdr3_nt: TGTGCCAGCAGCTGGTACAGGGACATGGGGACTGAAGCTTTCTTT
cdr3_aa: CASSWYRDMGTEAFF

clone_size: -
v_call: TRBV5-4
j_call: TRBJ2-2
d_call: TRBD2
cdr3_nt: TGTGCCAGCAGCCCGGAGGGGACTAGCTACACCGGGGAGCTGTTTTTT
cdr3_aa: CASSPEGTSYTGELFF

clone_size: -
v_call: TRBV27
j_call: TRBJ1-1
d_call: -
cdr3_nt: TGTGCCAGCAGCCGGTTTCAGAACACTGAAGCTTTCTTT
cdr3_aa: CASSRFQNTEAFF

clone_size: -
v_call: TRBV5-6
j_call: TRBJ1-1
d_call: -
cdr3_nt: TGTGCCAGCAGCTGTACAGGGAAGAACACTGAAGCTTTCTTT
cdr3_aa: CASSCTGKNTEAFF

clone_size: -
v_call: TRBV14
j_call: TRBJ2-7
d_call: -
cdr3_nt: TGTGCCAGCAGCCAAGCAGGGGCCGCCTACGAGCAGTACTTC
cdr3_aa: CASSQAGAAYEQYF

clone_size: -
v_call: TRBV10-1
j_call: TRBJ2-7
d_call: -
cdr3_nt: TGCGCCAGCTCGGCGAGCTCCTACGAGCAGTACTTC
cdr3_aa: CASSASSYEQYF

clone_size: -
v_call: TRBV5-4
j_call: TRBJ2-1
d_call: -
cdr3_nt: TGTGCCAGCAGCTTAGACACGAGCTCCTACAATGAGCAGTTCTTC
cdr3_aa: CASSLDTSSYNEQFF

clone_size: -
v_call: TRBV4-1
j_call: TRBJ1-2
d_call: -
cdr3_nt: TGCGCCAGCAGCCGCTTTGACAGTCTGGAAGGCTATGGCTACACCTTC
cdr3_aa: CASSRFDSLEGYGYTF

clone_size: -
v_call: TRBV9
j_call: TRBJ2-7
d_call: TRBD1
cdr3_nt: TGTGCCAGCAGCGGCTTCCCGGGACAGGGTTACGAGCAGTACTTC
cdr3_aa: CASSGFPGQGYEQYF